This T cell receptor beta chain emerged from a study of CD8+ T cells in alopecia areata. RNA was extracted and reverse transcribed into cDNA as the sequencing template. Using immunoSEQ multiplex PCR, the repertoire was profiled, and TCRdb retains in-frame clones only, with some absent. The data contain roughly 130,000 clones, around 60% of them singletons. CDR3 length: 14 amino acids. V was trimmed by 4 bases and J by 7 bases, leaving 15 bases between them. Germline V gene data show CDR1 as SGHRS and CDR2 as YFSETQ. The input for sequencing was CD4+ T cells sorted from blood, taken at week 0. V usage is TRBV5-1 and J usage is TRBJ2-1; D is undetermined. The receptor comes from a human donor with alopecia areata. The CDR3 sequence is CASSPLESGNEQFF. The CDR3, as DNA: TGCGCCAGCAGCCCCCTTGAGTCAGGAAATGAGCAGTTCTTC.